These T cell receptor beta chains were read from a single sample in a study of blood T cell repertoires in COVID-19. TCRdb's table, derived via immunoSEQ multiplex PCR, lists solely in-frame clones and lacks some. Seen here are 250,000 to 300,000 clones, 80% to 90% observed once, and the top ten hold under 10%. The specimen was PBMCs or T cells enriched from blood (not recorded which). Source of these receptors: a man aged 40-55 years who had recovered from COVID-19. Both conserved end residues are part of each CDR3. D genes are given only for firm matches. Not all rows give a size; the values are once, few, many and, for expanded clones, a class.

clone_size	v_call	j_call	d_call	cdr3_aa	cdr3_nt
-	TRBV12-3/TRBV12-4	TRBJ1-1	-	CASSLGEVTEAFF	TGTGCCAGCAGTTTGGGGGAGGTCACTGAAGCTTTCTTT
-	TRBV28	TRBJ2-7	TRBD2	CASSIPWTSGYYEQYF	TGTGCCAGCAGTATCCCCTGGACTAGCGGGTACTACGAGCAGTACTTC
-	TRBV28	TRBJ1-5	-	CASSLNGGSNQPQHF	TGTGCCAGCAGTTTAAACGGTGGTAGCAATCAGCCCCAGCATTTT
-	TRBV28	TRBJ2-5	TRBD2	CASSPSGRETQYF	TGTGCCAGCAGTCCTAGCGGGAGAGAGACCCAGTACTTC
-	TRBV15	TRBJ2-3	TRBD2	CATSSARWAGANTDTQYF	TGTGCCACCAGCAGCGCCAGGTGGGCGGGAGCTAACACAGATACGCAGTATTTT
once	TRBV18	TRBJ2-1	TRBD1	CASSPPDRVYEQFF	TGTGCCAGCTCACCACCGGACAGGGTATATGAGCAGTTCTTC
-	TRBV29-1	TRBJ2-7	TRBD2	CSVLREGREQYF	TGCAGCGTTTTGCGGGAGGGCCGCGAGCAGTACTTC
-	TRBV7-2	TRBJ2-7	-	CASSFVDSGYEQYF	TGTGCCAGCAGTTTTGTAGACTCGGGCTACGAGCAGTACTTC
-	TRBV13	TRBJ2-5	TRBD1	CASSNDRGKETQYF	TGTGCCAGCAGCAACGACAGGGGAAAAGAGACCCAGTACTTC
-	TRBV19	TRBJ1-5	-	CASSRTGEPQHF	TGTGCCAGTAGTCGCACCGGAGAGCCCCAGCATTTT
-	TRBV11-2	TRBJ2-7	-	CASSRGHFYEQYF	TGTGCCAGCAGCCGGGGACACTTTTACGAGCAGTACTTC
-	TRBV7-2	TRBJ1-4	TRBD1	CASSVAGTGFEKLFF	TGTGCCAGCAGCGTGGCCGGGACAGGGTTCGAAAAACTGTTTTTT
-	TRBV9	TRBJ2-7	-	CASSVGGATEQYF	TGTGCCAGCAGCGTAGGGGGAGCTACAGAGCAGTACTTC
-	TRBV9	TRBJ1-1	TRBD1	CASSVGRGRGDTEAFF	TGTGCCAGCAGCGTAGGGAGGGGGCGCGGGGACACTGAAGCTTTCTTT
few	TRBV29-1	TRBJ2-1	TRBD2	CSVNSGISSYNEQFF	TGCAGCGTTAACAGCGGGATAAGCTCCTACAATGAGCAGTTCTTC
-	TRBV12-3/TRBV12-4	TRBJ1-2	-	CASRPGQNYGYTF	TGTGCCAGCAGACCCGGACAGAACTATGGCTACACCTTC
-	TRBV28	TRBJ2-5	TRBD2	CASSLASVAGGYETQYF	TGTGCCAGCAGTTTAGCCTCCGTAGCGGGAGGCTATGAGACCCAGTACTTC
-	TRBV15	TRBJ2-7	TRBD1	CATSRTGGLKYEQYF	TGTGCCACCAGCAGGACAGGGGGCCTAAAGTACGAGCAGTACTTC
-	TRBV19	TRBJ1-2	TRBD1	CASSTRDRGYGYTF	TGTGCCAGTAGTACCAGGGACAGGGGCTATGGCTACACCTTC
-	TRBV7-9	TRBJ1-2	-	CASTLTGSGLGYTF	TGTGCCAGCACATTAACGGGGTCGGGTCTTGGCTACACCTTC
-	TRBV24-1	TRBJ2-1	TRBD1	CATSDQGQVYDEQFF	TGTGCCACCAGTGACCAGGGACAGGTTTACGATGAGCAGTTCTTC
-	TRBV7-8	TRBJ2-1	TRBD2	CASSRRLAGGLNEQFF	TGTGCCAGCAGCCGCCGACTAGCGGGAGGGCTTAATGAGCAGTTCTTC
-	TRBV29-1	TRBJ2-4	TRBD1	CSVTGGGKNIQYF	TGCAGCGTGACAGGGGGTGGCAAAAACATTCAGTACTTC
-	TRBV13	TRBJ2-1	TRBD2	CASSFASGAYNEQFF	TGTGCCAGCAGCTTCGCTAGCGGGGCTTATAATGAGCAGTTCTTC
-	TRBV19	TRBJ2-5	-	CASSMNRDLLQETQYF	TGTGCCAGTAGTATGAACAGGGACCTTCTCCAAGAGACCCAGTACTTC
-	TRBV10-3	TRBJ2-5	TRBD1	CAITRDRQETQYF	TGTGCCATCACCCGGGACAGACAAGAGACCCAGTACTTC
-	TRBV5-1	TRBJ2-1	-	CASPPAGLSFLPPRWLGNEQFF	TGCGCCAGCCCCCCGGCGGGACTCTCATTTCTCCCCCCGAGGTGGTTGGGCAATGAGCAGTTCTTC
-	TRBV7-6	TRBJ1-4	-	CASSLGVQGNEKLFF	TGTGCCAGCAGCTTGGGGGTACAGGGTAATGAAAAACTGTTTTTT
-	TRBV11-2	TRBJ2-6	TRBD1	CASSLRTGASGANVLTF	TGTGCCAGCAGCTTGCGGACAGGGGCCTCTGGGGCCAACGTCCTGACTTTC
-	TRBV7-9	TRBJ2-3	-	CASSSHFGSDTQYF	TGTGCCAGCAGCTCCCACTTCGGTTCAGATACGCAGTATTTT
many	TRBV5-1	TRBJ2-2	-	CASSWGQGTGELFF	TGCGCCAGCAGCTGGGGACAAGGGACCGGGGAGCTGTTTTTT
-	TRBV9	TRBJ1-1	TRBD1	CASSPGWDRRNTEAFF	TGTGCCAGCAGCCCCGGGTGGGACAGGAGGAACACTGAAGCTTTCTTT
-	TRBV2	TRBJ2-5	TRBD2	CASSDPSGGSRETQYF	TGTGCCAGCAGTGATCCTAGCGGGGGGTCGCGGGAGACCCAGTACTTC
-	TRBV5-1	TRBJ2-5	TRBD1	CASSSYDREETQYF	TGCGCCAGCAGCTCCTACGACAGGGAAGAGACCCAGTACTTC
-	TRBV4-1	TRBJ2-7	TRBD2	CASSQAGGLAGRQYF	TGCGCCAGCAGCCAAGCTGGAGGACTAGCGGGGCGGCAGTACTTC
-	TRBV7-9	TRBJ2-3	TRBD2	CASSESAGATDTQYF	TGTGCCAGCAGCGAAAGTGCGGGAGCAACAGATACGCAGTATTTT
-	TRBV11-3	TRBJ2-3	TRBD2	CASSPGLAGGPSTDTQYF	TGTGCCAGCAGCCCAGGACTAGCGGGGGGGCCTAGCACAGATACGCAGTATTTT
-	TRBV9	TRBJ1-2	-	CASSFSRNYGYTF	TGTGCCAGCAGCTTCTCGAGAAACTATGGCTACACCTTC
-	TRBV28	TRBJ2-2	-	CASRLGENTGELFF	TGTGCCAGCCGGTTAGGGGAGAACACCGGGGAGCTGTTTTTT
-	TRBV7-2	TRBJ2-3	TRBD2	CASSLVAGEADTQYF	TGTGCCAGCAGCTTAGTAGCGGGAGAGGCAGATACGCAGTATTTT